This TCR beta chain was captured in a study of blood T cells in healthy people across ages. Alongside a J-beta primer mix, a sample-barcoded 5' primer served in a second PCR lasting roughly 6 to 12 cycles. TCRdb redid the calling of the 5' RACE reads with MiXCR, one entry per CDR3 protein. The sample lists about 1.4 million distinct CDR3 sequences, approximately 59% occurring once. Comments on this clonotype: A junction end diverges from the germline sequence, so it may reflect a read error.

This CDR3 spans 15 amino acids. Germline V lookup: CDR1 MNHEY, CDR2 SVGEGT. V usage is TRBV6-2 or TRBV6-3 and J usage is TRBJ1-6; no definite D call. The TCR was taken from a man younger than 35 in good health. The sample was blood. CDR3 amino acids: CASRDEGSYNSPLHF. The CDR3 DNA reads as TGTGCCAGCAGGGACGAGGGCTCCTACAATTCACCCCTCCACTTT.